The 30 T cell receptor beta chains presented below share a single source sample, sequenced in a study of OX40 agonist ivuxolimab in advanced cancers. Clones were read by immunoSEQ multiplex PCR, and TCRdb kept only the in-frame ones, dropping some. Among roughly 87,000 clones, roughly 90% were seen once, and the ten largest hold over 0.65%. The sequences come from CD4+ or CD8+ T cells sorted from blood, collected in a trial of the OX40 agonist ivuxolimab. The receptors originated from an adult with an advanced solid tumor such as melanoma, head and neck, liver or kidney cancer.

This clone has only one observation. The V call is TRBV7-6, the J call TRBJ1-5; 10 bases line up with TRBD1. Losses at the gene ends were 5 bases for V and 5 bases for J; bases not matched to a gene: 12. Germline V gene lookup returns CDR1 SGHVS and CDR2 FNYEAQ. The CDR3 is 17 amino acids. The DNA for the CDR3 is TGTGCCAGCAGCGACCGGGACAGGGGTTCCAGTTATCAGCCCCAGCATTTT. This codes for CASSDRDRGSSYQPQHF.

This clone was seen only once. The V and J genes are TRBV27 and TRBJ1-2; 11 nucleotides align to TRBD1. The V gene end was trimmed by 8 bases and the J gene end by 5 bases; junction bases not matched to a gene: 7. This CDR3 spans 14 amino acids. Germline V lookup: CDR1 MNHEY, CDR2 SMNVEV (reference sequence). In nucleotides, the CDR3 is TGTGCCAGCTCCGGGACAGGGGGTTGGTATGGCTACACCTTC. Amino acids: CASSGTGGWYGYTF.

The chain has TRBV7-2 and TRBJ2-5; 7 bases fit TRBD1. The CDR3 is made up of 18 amino acids. CDR1 and CDR2 (germline): SGHTA, FQGNSA. J lost 2 bases, V lost 4 bases, and 16 bases had no gene match. The CDR3 nucleotides are TGTGCCAGCAGCTCACAGGGGCCAATGGATGGACCACAAGAGACCCAGTACTTC. Protein sequence: CASSSQGPMDGPQETQYF.

The V and J genes are TRBV28 and TRBJ2-7; D is perhaps TRBD1 or TRBD2 (6 bases each). Per germline, CDR1 MDHEN and CDR2 SYDVKM. This CDR3 spans 16 amino acids. The ends were cut back, 5 bases at V and 4 bases at J, with 21 bases in the middle. Here the CDR3 DNA reads TGTGCCAGCAGTCCTAGGGGGGAAGTCCCGAGTTACGAGCAGTACTTC. Translated, it gives CASSPRGEVPSYEQYF.

Remarks on this clone: Other DNA sequences in the same sample also yield this CDR3. This chain uses TRBV9 with TRBJ2-1; the D is unclear. The V end was cut by 0 bases, the J end by 0 bases, with 4 bases between. Germline CDR1 SGDLS, CDR2 YYNGEE. This CDR3 contains 14 residues. The CDR3 sequence is CASSVGSSYNEQFF. The CDR3 DNA is TGTGCCAGCAGCGTAGGAAGCTCCTACAATGAGCAGTTCTTC.

DNA for the CDR3: TGTGCCAGCAGTAACAGCAATCAGCCCCAGCATTTT. Translation: CASSNSNQPQHF. The chain couples TRBV28 to TRBJ1-5; D ambiguous. Germline CDR1 and CDR2: MDHEN and SYDVKM. There are 12 residues in the CDR3. Trimming removed 5 bases at V and 1 base at J, with 3 bases between.

The chain couples TRBV29-1 to TRBJ1-2; D is undetermined. Trimming removed 6 bases from V and 3 bases from J, with 11 bases in between. Germline V CDR1 and CDR2: SQVTM, ANQGSEA. The CDR3 covers 12 residues. The CDR3 is CSVTYVDYGYTF. The CDR3 region has the DNA TGCAGCGTCACTTACGTAGACTATGGCTACACCTTC.

There are a few counts of this clone. The chain employs TRBV10-3 and TRBJ1-5; D possibly corresponds to TRBD1 (6 bases). Germline V gene sequence: CDR1 ENHRY, CDR2 SYGVKD. Trimming took off 10 bases at V and 4 bases at J, with 14 bases between the two ends. The CDR3 is 13 residues long. DNA of the CDR3: TGTGCCACTTTGCAGGGGCTAAATCAGCCCCAGCATTTT. Protein sequence: CATLQGLNQPQHF.

Points on this clone: This sample also contains other DNA sequences that code for the same CDR3. The chain employs TRBV7-6 and TRBJ2-2; D call uncertain. CDR1 and CDR2 (germline): SGHVS, FNYEAQ. With 0 bases removed from V and 1 base from J, the gap between germline ends came to 6 bases. The CDR3 runs 15 residues. The CDR3 spells CASSLAPGNTGELFF. The CDR3 DNA is TGTGCCAGCAGCTTAGCCCCCGGGAACACCGGGGAGCTGTTTTTT.

The J gene is TRBJ2-3, the V gene TRBV18; TRBD1 matches at 7 bases. Germline assignment: CDR1 KGHSH and CDR2 LQKENI. There are 16 residues in the CDR3. The J segment lost 1 base and the V segment lost 3 bases, leaving 7 bases of the junction unmatched. The DNA for the CDR3 is TGTGCCAGCTCACCGTCGAATACAGGGGGCACAGATACGCAGTATTTT. This translates into CASSPSNTGGTDTQYF.

V usage is TRBV5-1 and J usage is TRBJ2-5; no clear D gene. The CDR3 extends over 13 amino acids. The V and J ends lost 0 bases and 1 base respectively, with 4 bases between them. Looked up from germline, CDR1 is SGHRS and CDR2 is YFSETQ. CDR3 DNA sequence: TGCGCCAGCAGCTTGGCTTCCCAAGAGACCCAGTACTTC. It specifies CASSLASQETQYF.

The rearrangement uses TRBV11-2 and TRBJ2-5; unclear D gene. This CDR3 is 14 amino acids long. Trimming left V 5 bases short and J 1 base short, with 11 bases between. The V gene's germline CDR1 is SGHAT and CDR2 FQNNGV. The CDR3 spells CASSHGPTQETQYF. The CDR3 DNA reads as TGTGCCAGCAGCCACGGACCAACCCAAGAGACCCAGTACTTC.

The rearrangement uses TRBV5-1 and TRBJ2-1, with 10 bases aligning to TRBD1. J gave up 2 bases and V 4 bases, and 3 bases lay outside the gene matches. Germline CDR1 is SGHRS and CDR2 is YFSETQ. This CDR3 region has 15 residues. CDR3 protein: CASSTTGGAYNEQFF. Written as DNA, the CDR3 is TGCGCCAGCAGCACGACAGGGGGCGCCTACAATGAGCAGTTCTTC.

The V and J genes are TRBV7-7 and TRBJ2-3; 8 bases match TRBD1. Germline loops: CDR1 SSHAT, CDR2 FNYEAQ (reference sequence). The CDR3 loop spans 13 amino acids. Losses at the gene ends were 1 base for V and 7 bases for J; bases not matched to a gene: 1. The chain's CDR3 is CASSLGTGNTQYF. CDR3 nucleotide sequence: TGTGCCAGCAGCTTAGGGACAGGGAATACGCAGTATTTT.

V is TRBV5-1 and J is TRBJ2-3, with 7 bases that match TRBD2. After removal of 0 bases from V and 2 bases from J, the junction contained 3 bases not matched to a gene. The CDR3 covers 15 residues. The germline V gene encodes CDR1 SGHRS and CDR2 YFSETQ. This CDR3 reads CASSLVGLYTDTQYF. The CDR3 region has the DNA TGCGCCAGCAGCTTGGTGGGACTATACACAGATACGCAGTATTTT. Full variable domain (remainder filled in from reference TRBV5-1 and TRBJ2-3): KAGVTQTPRYLIKTRGQQVTLSCSPISGHRSVSWYQQTPGQGLQFLFEYFSETQRNKGNFPGRFSGRQFSNSRSEMNVSTLELGDSALYLCASSLVGLYTDTQYFGPGTRLTVL.

The rearrangement joins TRBV12-5 to TRBJ2-1; 12 bases fit TRBD2. Trimming took 6 bases from V and 15 from J; bases not matched to a gene: 9. Per the germline V gene, CDR1 is LGHNT and CDR2 is FRNRAP. The CDR3 totals 13 residues. CDR3 in DNA: TGTGCTAGTGGACCTAGCGGGGGGGCCGGTCCGTTCTTC. This codes for CASGPSGGAGPFF. The variable domain in full, completed from reference TRBV12-5 and TRBJ2-1, reads DARVTQTPRHKVTEMGQEVTMRCQPILGHNTVFWYRQTMMQGLELLAYFRNRAPLDDSGMPKDRFSAEMPDATLATLKIQPSEPRDSAVYFCASGPSGGAGPFFGPGTRLTVL.

Concerning this clone: This sample includes further DNA sequences coding for the same CDR3. The genes are TRBV30 and TRBJ1-3; a weak D match, TRBD1 (5 bases). V dropped 1 base and J dropped 1 base, with 8 bases sitting between them. The germline V gene has CDR1 GTSNPN and CDR2 SVGIG (reference sequence). The CDR3 runs 14 residues. The CDR3 region is CAWSGQLSGNTIYF. DNA for the CDR3: TGTGCCTGGAGTGGACAGTTATCTGGAAACACCATATATTTT.

V and J are TRBV30 and TRBJ2-1; D remains ambiguous. Trimming shortened V by 0 bases and J by 9 bases, and 9 bases separated the two germline ends. The V gene's germline CDR1 is GTSNPN and CDR2 SVGIG (reference sequence). The CDR3 has 12 residues. The CDR3 region has the DNA TGTGCCTGGAGTGTACCCTGGAGTGAGCAGTTCTTC. Its translation is CAWSVPWSEQFF.

The chain has TRBV7-6 and TRBJ2-5, with TRBD2 as a possible D gene (5 bases). CDR3 size: 13 residues. The germline V gene encodes CDR1 SGHVS and CDR2 FNYEAQ. Trimming took 2 bases from V and 3 from J, leaving 7 bases between them. The CDR3 nucleotides read TGTGCCAGCAGCTTATCCGGGAAAGAGACCCAGTACTTC. Encoded protein: CASSLSGKETQYF.

CDR3 coding DNA: TGCGCCAGCAGCTTGGTGGGTTATGGCTACACCTTC. Translated, it gives CASSLVGYGYTF. The gene calls are TRBV5-1 and TRBJ1-2; no firm D call. The germline V gene has CDR1 SGHRS and CDR2 YFSETQ. Trimming cost V 0 bases and J 5 bases, with 5 bases left between them. The CDR3 is made up of 12 amino acids.

Note on this clone: This same CDR3 is encoded by further DNA sequences in the sample. The rearrangement joins TRBV6-1 to TRBJ2-7, with 9 nucleotides matching TRBD1. The trim removed 2 bases at V and 3 bases at J, leaving 5 bases unmatched. This CDR3 is 15 amino acids long. The germline V gene has CDR1 MNHNS and CDR2 SASEGT. Here the CDR3 reads CASSEPGQGSYEQYF. The DNA of the CDR3 is TGTGCCAGCAGTGAACCGGGACAGGGAAGCTACGAGCAGTACTTC.

The chain links TRBV28 to TRBJ2-2; no reliable D call. CDR1 and CDR2 (germline): MDHEN, SYDVKM. The CDR3 spans 15 residues. Trimming shortened V by 5 bases and J by 5 bases, and 15 bases separated the two germline ends. The CDR3 sequence is CASSPLAPRTGELFF. Written as DNA, the CDR3 is TGTGCCAGCAGTCCCCTGGCCCCGAGGACCGGGGAGCTGTTTTTT.

The CDR3 DNA is TGTGCCAGCAGTTACTCTGTTGGGTTTGGCTACACCTTC. It codes for CASSYSVGFGYTF. V is TRBV6-5 and J is TRBJ1-2; the D is unclear. The germline V and J ends were trimmed by 0 bases and 7 bases, with 9 bases remaining between them. The CDR3 contains 13 residues. Germline lookup yields CDR1 MNHEY and CDR2 SVGAGI.

The chain employs TRBV28 and TRBJ2-1; 14 bases map to TRBD2. CDR1 MDHEN and CDR2 SYDVKM come from the germline V gene. There are 17 residues in the CDR3. With 5 bases clipped from V and 5 bases from J, the junction kept 8 bases outside the gene matches. The CDR3 sequence: CASSTRLAGGPHNEQFF. The CDR3 DNA reads as TGTGCCAGCAGTACACGACTAGCGGGAGGGCCACACAATGAGCAGTTCTTC.

The chain recombines TRBV25-1 with TRBJ1-4; possible D gene TRBD1, 5 bases. From germline, CDR1 is MGHDK and CDR2 SYGVNS. Between the trimmed V and J ends, which lost 8 bases and 0 bases, there was a span of 19 bases. The CDR3 extends over 17 amino acids. For the CDR3, the DNA is TGTGCCAGCGAAATCTCGTGGGGGGATGCAACTAATGAAAAACTGTTTTTT. The encoded protein is CASEISWGDATNEKLFF.

V is TRBV6-1 and J is TRBJ2-3; TRBD2 matches 8 bases. Trimming cost V 1 base and J 10 bases; bases outside gene matches: 7. Germline V gene sequence: CDR1 MNHNS, CDR2 SASEGT. This CDR3 comprises 14 residues. CDR3 DNA sequence: TGTGCCAGCAGTGAAGGCCCCCAGCGGGGGTCGCAGTATTTT. Amino acid sequence: CASSEGPQRGSQYF.

The genes are TRBV4-2 and TRBJ1-6, with D hard to call. CDR3 length equals 11 residues. Germline V gives CDR1 LGHNA, CDR2 YNFKEQ. With 1 base removed from V and 9 bases from J, the gap between germline ends came to 1 base. CDR3 nucleotide sequence: TGTGCCAGCAGCCAAGCTTCACCCCTCCACTTT. This translates into CASSQASPLHF.

This clone has more than one count but fewer than ten. This chain joins TRBV7-2 and TRBJ1-6; D ambiguous. The germline gives CDR1 SGHTA, CDR2 FQGNSA. Trimming took off 6 bases at V and 5 bases at J, with 5 bases between the two ends. The CDR3 contains 12 residues. The CDR3, as DNA: TGTGCCAGCAGGCAAAATAATTCACCCCTCCACTTT. As protein: CASRQNNSPLHF. Full variable domain (missing parts from reference TRBV7-2 and TRBJ1-6): GAGVSQSPSNKVTEKGKDVELRCDPISGHTALYWYRQSLGQGLEFLIYFQGNSAPDKSGLPSDRFSAERTGGSVSTLTIQRTQQEDSAVYLCASRQNNSPLHFGNGTRLTVT.

The CDR3 sequence is CASSPGLAGETQYF. Written as DNA, the CDR3 is TGTGCCAGCTCACCCGGACTAGCGGGAGAGACCCAGTACTTC. The V call is TRBV18, the J call TRBJ2-5, with TRBD2 identical over 11 bases. CDR1 KGHSH and CDR2 LQKENI come from the germline V gene. The CDR3 runs 14 residues. V shed 3 bases, J shed 4 bases, and the junction held 1 base outside the gene matches.

The CDR3 DNA follows: TGTGCCAGCAGCTCGGACAGGGGTAGCTCCTATAATTCACCCCTCCACTTT. Translated: CASSSDRGSSYNSPLHF. This chain connects TRBV7-9 to TRBJ1-6; 9 bases match TRBD1. With V trimmed by 4 bases and J by 0 bases, 4 bases remained unmatched. Germline V lookup: CDR1 SEHNR, CDR2 FQNEAQ (reference sequence). The CDR3 length is 17 residues.